This entry lists 7 T cell receptor beta chains sequenced from one sample in a study of OX40 agonist ivuxolimab in advanced cancers. The assay was immunoSEQ multiplex PCR, and TCRdb's table has in-frame clones only and misses some. The sample has 56,000 or so clones; about 83% are singletons. The sequences come from CD4+ or CD8+ T cells sorted from blood, collected in a trial of the OX40 agonist ivuxolimab. The receptors shown here come from an adult with an advanced solid tumor such as melanoma, head and neck, liver or kidney cancer.

V gene TRBV19 combines with J gene TRBJ2-5, with 9 positions matching TRBD1. With 5 bases clipped from V and 3 bases from J, the junction kept 7 bases outside the gene matches. Germline V CDR1 and CDR2: LNHDA, SQIVND (reference sequence). This CDR3 comprises 15 residues. The CDR3 DNA reads as TGTGCCAGTAGTGTCCCCGGGACAGGGAAAGAGACCCAGTACTTC. This encodes CASSVPGTGKETQYF.

This clone was counted a single time. This rearrangement joins TRBV19 to TRBJ2-5; D might be TRBD1 (6 bases). The J call may be wrong; the DNA end is better matched by TRBJ2-7. CDR1 is LNHDA and CDR2 is SQIVND in the germline V gene (reference sequence). This CDR3 has 17 amino acids. CDR3 in amino acids: CASSSPGTLAGSYEQYF. The CDR3 DNA is TGTGCCAGTAGTAGTCCCGGGACACTCGCTGGCTCCTACGAGCAGTACTTC.

V usage is TRBV19 and J usage is TRBJ2-2; unclear D gene. V lost 8 bases, J lost 2 bases, and 12 bases lay in between. CDR3 length equals 14 residues. CDR1 is LNHDA, CDR2 SQIVND, per germline (reference sequence). The CDR3 spells CASSRQTNTGELFF. CDR3 nucleotides: TGTGCCAGTTCCAGGCAGACAAACACCGGGGAGCTGTTTTTT.

Written as DNA, the CDR3 is TGTGCCAGCAGCCAGACAGAGGGACTGAGCTCTGGAAACACCATATATTTT. Residues: CASSQTEGLSSGNTIYF. V gene TRBV4-2 combines with J gene TRBJ1-3; tentative D call: TRBD1 (5 bases). V was clipped by 3 bases and J by 0 bases, with 15 bases between them. The CDR3 loop spans 17 amino acids. CDR1 LGHNA and CDR2 YNFKEQ come from the germline V gene.

This chain links TRBV5-4 with TRBJ2-7, with D perhaps TRBD1 or TRBD2 (5 bases each). From germline, CDR1 is SGHNT and CDR2 YYREEE (reference sequence). Trimming removed 4 bases at V and 4 bases at J, with 21 bases between. The CDR3 extends over 16 amino acids. The CDR3 protein is CASSRGGAGVEYEQYF. The CDR3 coding sequence is TGTGCCAGCAGCCGGGGTGGGGCCGGAGTTGAGTACGAGCAGTACTTC.

CDR3 nucleotides: TGTGCCAGCAGCTCGGTAAGGGATGGCTATGGCTACACCTTC. Protein product: CASSSVRDGYGYTF. The chain carries TRBV7-9 and TRBJ1-2; D call uncertain. This CDR3 region has 14 residues. Germline CDR1 reads SEHNR; CDR2 reads FQNEAQ (reference sequence). The ends were cut back, 4 bases at V and 4 bases at J, with 13 bases in the middle.

V gene TRBV6-6 combines with J gene TRBJ1-5; tentatively, D is TRBD1 (5 bases). The germline V gene encodes CDR1 MNHNY and CDR2 SVGAGI (reference sequence). This CDR3 is 14 amino acids long. V lost 4 bases to trimming and J lost 6 bases, with 13 bases between them. CDR3 in DNA: TGTGCCAGCAGTTCCCATTCGGGGGTTCAGCCCCAGCATTTT. Translating gives CASSSHSGVQPQHF.